This is a list of T cell receptor beta chains from one sample in a study of radiotherapy plus CTLA-4 blockade in lung cancer. Libraries were prepared by immunoSEQ multiplex PCR; TCRdb keeps only in-frame clonotypes and omits some of them. The sample shows approximately 37,000 clones, about 70% of them seen only once. The sequences come from peripheral blood, collected from a patient treated with radiotherapy plus ipilimumab. The receptors stem from a human donor with non-small cell lung cancer who had stable disease on radiotherapy plus ipilimumab. CDR3s include the opening cysteine and the closing phenylalanine or tryptophan. D genes are given only for firm matches. Part of the rows lack a size; the others show once, few, many or a class for expanded clones.

>TRBJ2-3|-|TRBV5-1|-
TGCGCCAGCAGCAGTGACGGGTTCACAGATACGCAGTATTTT
CASSSDGFTDTQYF
>TRBJ1-5|-|TRBV19|-
TGTGCCAGTACCCCCAGTTCTAGCCCTGTATCGCCCCAGCATTTT
CASTPSSSPVSPQHF
>TRBJ1-5|TRBD1|TRBV4-1|few
TGCGCCAGCAGCCAAGGGGGGCGGGACAGGTCGTTCCAGCAGCCCCAGCATTTT
CASSQGGRDRSFQQPQHF
>TRBJ1-2|TRBD1|TRBV5-1|-
TGCGCCAGCAGCCGGACATATACCCGGGACAGGGCAGGAATTGCCTATGGCTACACCTTC
CASSRTYTRDRAGIAYGYTF
>TRBJ1-5|-|TRBV5-1|-
TGCGCCAGCAGCTTGGGCACAGGGACCAGTCAGCCCCAGCATTTT
CASSLGTGTSQPQHF
>TRBJ2-2|-|TRBV5-6|-
TGTGCCAGCAGCTCTCTGAGGGCGAGGGACACCGGGGAGCTGTTTTTT
CASSSLRARDTGELFF
>TRBJ1-2|-|TRBV2|-
TGTGCCAGCAGCGCCGAGCAGGGCTCCTATGGCTACACCTTC
CASSAEQGSYGYTF
>TRBJ2-3|TRBD1|TRBV11-3|once
TGTGCCAGCAGCTCAGGGGACAGGGGGGCAGATACGCAGTATTTT
CASSSGDRGADTQYF
>TRBJ2-3|-|TRBV5-4|-
TGTGCCAGCAGCTTGGACCGGGAGGATACGCAGTATTTT
CASSLDREDTQYF
>TRBJ1-6|-|TRBV19|-
TGTGCCAGTAAAAGGGACAAGTTTTCACCCCTCCACTTT
CASKRDKFSPLHF
>TRBJ2-7|TRBD2|TRBV7-2|-
TGTGCCAGCAGCTCCCCCCGGACTAGCGGGGGGGCTGACGAGCAGTACTTC
CASSSPRTSGGADEQYF
>TRBJ2-1|-|TRBV5-1|-
TGCGCCAGCAGCCCGAATGTGATGAGCTCCTACAATGAGCAGTTCTTC
CASSPNVMSSYNEQFF
>TRBJ1-2|-|TRBV4-1|-
TGCGCCAGCAGCTCCCCCGGTAGTGGGCCTAACTATGGCTACACCTTC
CASSSPGSGPNYGYTF
>TRBJ2-3|-|TRBV7-2|-
TGTGCCAGCAGTCACGCGGGGTCCGATACGCAGTATTTT
CASSHAGSDTQYF
>TRBJ1-6|-|TRBV19|-
TGTGCCAGTAGGGAACAGGGAGAAACTTATAATTCACCCCTCCACTTT
CASREQGETYNSPLHF
>TRBJ2-5|TRBD2|TRBV11-3|-
TGTGCCAGCAGCTCGGGAACAGCGGGGGAAGGAGAGACCCAGTACTTC
CASSSGTAGEGETQYF
>TRBJ2-3|-|TRBV11-1|-
TGTGCCAGCAGCTTCCTAAGCACAGATACGCAGTATTTT
CASSFLSTDTQYF
>TRBJ1-5|-|TRBV18|-
TGTGCCAGCTCCCCTCAGCGACAGGCCGGCAATCAGCCCCAGCATTTT
CASSPQRQAGNQPQHF
>TRBJ2-1|TRBD2|TRBV11-3|-
TGTGCCAGCAGCGCGGGGGGGGGCTCTGAGCAGTTCTTC
CASSAGGGSEQFF
>TRBJ1-6|-|TRBV7-6|-
TGTGCCAGCAGCTTAAGGCAGGGGCAAGGGTCACCCCTCCACTTT
CASSLRQGQGSPLHF
>TRBJ2-5|-|TRBV6-1|once
TGTGCCAGCACCCTAAAGTCACGGGAGACCCAGTACTTC
CASTLKSRETQYF
>TRBJ1-2|-|TRBV9|-
TGTGCCAGCAGTGGAGTGTGGTCTCCAGGGGGCTACACCTTC
CASSGVWSPGGYTF
>TRBJ2-7|TRBD1|TRBV2|-
TGTGCCAGCAGTAAGACCGGACAGGGGGCTGAAACCTTC
CASSKTGQGAETF
>TRBJ2-2|-|TRBV5-1|few
TGCGCCAGCAGCTTGGCCCTGGACTCCACCGGGGAGCTGTTTTTT
CASSLALDSTGELFF
>TRBJ2-7|-|TRBV5-6|-
TGTGCCAGCAGAAAAGGACATGGGTCGAACGAGCAGTACTTC
CASRKGHGSNEQYF
>TRBJ2-4|TRBD1|TRBV27|-
TGTGCCAGCAGTTTATCGGGACAGGGTAACATTCAGTACTTC
CASSLSGQGNIQYF